This T cell receptor beta chain comes out of a study of blood T cell repertoires in COVID-19. On the study more broadly: Whether acute or convalescent, the COVID-19 samples came from the United States, Italy and Spain. The cDNA or gDNA used as material had been derived from T cells, B-cell-depleted T cells, or PBMCs.

Per the authors' pipeline: Estimates of nucleated cell counts were drawn from the amplification of reference gene primers. Method: immunoSEQ multiplex PCR; TCRdb's copy keeps in-frame clones and lacks some. V, J and clone size were drawn from that table, and D and trimming were deduced from the DNA. This sample has 70,000 to 85,000 clones; roughly 88% occur once, and the top ten carry less than 3%. A few counts support this clone. Germline CDR1 LNHDA, CDR2 SQIVND (reference sequence). The CDR3 loop spans 11 amino acids. V gave up 9 bases and J gave up 10 bases, with 14 bases separating them. Sequencing was done on a sample of peripheral blood. This receptor was obtained from a man in his sixties or seventies with active or convalescent COVID-19. The chain recombines TRBV19 with TRBJ2-3, with D unresolved. CDR3 residues: CASSSSFAQYF. The CDR3 region has the DNA TGTGCCAGCTCTTCTTCTTTTGCGCAGTATTTT.